This T cell receptor beta chain was identified during a study of Graves' ophthalmopathy and Graves' hyperthyroidism. The sequenced template was RNA, covering the TCR beta CDR3 region. HTBI primers served in a first-round RT-PCR, which a second-round multiplex PCR followed. TCRdb itself ran the multiplex PCR reads through MiXCR, one entry per CDR3 protein. The repertoire holds roughly 1.1 million distinct CDR3 sequences, 35% to 40% seen once, with 11% in the top ten. Uncontrolled infections, other autoimmune diseases, pregnancy or lactation barred patients from enrollment. Broader study findings: Sensitivity of 60% to 71% and specificity of approximately 72% were achieved by the model that predicted ophthalmopathy progression. Blood shared most expanded thyroid clonotypes above 0.001 frequency. Sensitivity of approximately 88% and specificity of approximately 76% were achieved when a 13-signature model separated ophthalmopathy from stable hyperthyroidism.

Regarding this clonotype: Its antigen is not identified.

CDR3 length: 14 residues. Trimming pared 0 bases from V and 2 bases from J, leaving 8 bases between. Germline CDR1 SGHAT, CDR2 FQNNGV. The sequenced sample was peripheral blood or thyroid tissue (not recorded which). J is TRBJ2-7 and V is TRBV11-2, with D unclear. The TCR sequence derives from an adult man with Graves' hyperthyroidism. The CDR3 nucleotides read TGTGCCAGCAGCTTAGATCGACAAACCTACGAGCAGTACTTC. As protein: CASSLDRQTYEQYF.